The 22 T cell receptor beta chains below all came from one sample that was sequenced in a study of blood T cell repertoires in COVID-19. Data came from immunoSEQ multiplex PCR; TCRdb stores just in-frame clones and leaves some out. The table has a few hundred thousand clones, about 88% seen once; the top ten hold less than 5%. The sample taken for sequencing was peripheral blood. Receptors originate from a man aged 55 to 70 who had recovered from COVID-19.

The rearrangement joins TRBV27 to TRBJ2-1, with TRBD1 as a possible D gene (6 bases). Germline V gives CDR1 MNHEY, CDR2 SMNVEV (reference sequence). The CDR3 runs 14 residues. Trimming took 5 bases from V and 1 from J, leaving 9 bases between them. The CDR3 sequence is CASSPTGSYNEQFF. The CDR3 coding sequence is TGTGCCAGCAGTCCCACAGGGTCCTACAATGAGCAGTTCTTC.

V usage is TRBV19 and J usage is TRBJ2-5, with 8 bases lining up with TRBD2. The length of the CDR3 is 13 residues. The ends lost 5 bases at V and 4 bases at J; junction bases unmatched: 3. Germline values: CDR1 LNHDA, CDR2 SQIVND (reference sequence). CDR3 coding DNA: TGTGCCAGTAGTGGGCTAGCGGGAGAGACCCAGTACTTC. It codes for CASSGLAGETQYF.

The chain carries TRBV5-6 and TRBJ1-5, with D tentatively TRBD1 (6 bases). The CDR3 sequence is 13 residues long. The germline V gene has CDR1 SGHDT and CDR2 YYEEEE. The V end lost 5 bases, the J end lost 7 bases, and 13 bases lay between the germline ends. The CDR3 nucleotides read TGTGCCAGCAGTAGCAGGGGCAGCCAGCCCCAGCATTTT. Its protein is CASSSRGSQPQHF.

This sequence joins TRBV7-8 and TRBJ2-3; perhaps TRBD2 as D (5 bases). V was shortened by 5 bases and J by 0 bases, with 9 bases between the two germline ends. The CDR3 is 14 amino acids. Germline CDR1 SGHVS, CDR2 FQNEAQ. Here the CDR3 DNA reads TGTGCCAGCAGCCACCGGGGTAGCACAGATACGCAGTATTTT. This translates into CASSHRGSTDTQYF.

V gene TRBV10-1 combines with J gene TRBJ1-6; D is ambiguous. CDR1 WNHNN and CDR2 SYGVQD come from the germline V gene (reference sequence). The V end was cut by 6 bases, the J end by 6 bases, with 9 bases between. The CDR3 is made up of 13 amino acids. CDR3 in DNA: TGCGCCAGCAGCGGACGGGGTAATTCACCCCTCCACTTT. Its translation is CASSGRGNSPLHF.

J is TRBJ1-1 and V is TRBV19; D is perhaps TRBD1 (5 bases). The germline V gene has CDR1 LNHDA and CDR2 SQIVND (reference sequence). This CDR3 region has 14 residues. Deletions cut 6 bases from V and 1 base from J, with 12 bases between. The CDR3 reads CASRLGLPNTEAFF. CDR3 DNA sequence: TGTGCCAGTAGGTTGGGGCTACCGAACACTGAAGCTTTCTTT.

This sequence joins TRBV2 and TRBJ2-1, with D possibly TRBD1 on 6 matching bases. The length of the CDR3 is 16 residues. V was pared by 6 bases and J by 4 bases, with 19 bases between. CDR1 is SNHLY, CDR2 FYNNEI, per germline. The DNA for the CDR3 is TGTGCCAGCAGCGCCGGGTTAGGGACACAGTACAATGAGCAGTTCTTC. Translating gives CASSAGLGTQYNEQFF.

The chain is built from TRBV7-6 and TRBJ1-5, with a weak D call TRBD1 (5 bases). Between the trimmed V and J ends, which lost 2 bases and 0 bases, there was a span of 14 bases. The CDR3 sequence is 17 residues long. Germline V lookup: CDR1 SGHVS, CDR2 FNYEAQ. CDR3 sequence (DNA): TGTGCCAGCAGCTTACGCCCCGGAGGGGATAGCAATCAGCCCCAGCATTTT. As protein: CASSLRPGGDSNQPQHF.

The chain has TRBV3-1 (or the pseudogene TRBV3-2) and TRBJ1-2; perhaps TRBD1 as D (5 bases). The CDR3 is made up of 13 amino acids. V lost 0 bases and J lost 4, with 6 bases in between. CDR1 is LGHDT, CDR2 YNNKEL, per germline (reference sequence). The CDR3 is CASSQDRAYGYTF. The CDR3 nucleotides read TGTGCCAGCAGCCAAGACAGGGCCTATGGCTACACCTTC.

The chain uses TRBV7-2 and TRBJ1-6; 9 bases are a match to TRBD1. CDR3 length equals 15 residues. Trimming at V came to 1 base and at J to 8 bases, leaving 3 bases not matched to a gene. Germline loops: CDR1 SGHTA, CDR2 FQGNSA. The CDR3 reads CASSLDRTGDSPLHF. For the CDR3, the DNA is TGTGCCAGCAGCTTAGATCGGACAGGGGATTCACCCCTCCACTTT.

The chain couples TRBV6-4 to TRBJ1-2, with no clear D. V lost 6 bases to trimming and J lost 4 bases, with 15 bases between them. This CDR3 region has 14 residues. Germline V lookup: CDR1 MRHNA, CDR2 SNTAGT. As DNA, the CDR3 is TGTGCCAGCAGAGACCCCGGCGGAGTCTATGGCTACACCTTC. Amino acid sequence: CASRDPGGVYGYTF.

The genes are TRBV9 and TRBJ1-2, with a weak D call TRBD1 (5 bases). V was trimmed by 0 bases and J by 3 bases, leaving 12 bases between them. The CDR3 consists of 15 residues. Germline V CDR1 and CDR2: SGDLS, YYNGEE. This CDR3 is CASSVGRVGDYGYTF. DNA of the CDR3: TGTGCCAGCAGCGTAGGGAGGGTAGGGGACTATGGCTACACCTTC.

This clone appeared once. The J gene is TRBJ2-7, the V gene TRBV30; D may be TRBD1 (5 bases). CDR1 is GTSNPN, CDR2 SVGIG, per germline (reference sequence). Trimming removed 4 bases from V and 3 bases from J, with 13 bases in between. This CDR3 is 13 amino acids long. CDR3 sequence (DNA): TGTGCCTGGACTCCAGGGCCGGTCTACGAGCAGTACTTC. Protein product: CAWTPGPVYEQYF.

V gene TRBV5-1 combines with J gene TRBJ1-6, with 9 bases identical to TRBD1. Trimming cost V 3 bases and J 7 bases; bases outside gene matches: 8. Germline V lookup: CDR1 SGHRS, CDR2 YFSETQ. The CDR3 totals 16 residues. The CDR3 DNA reads as TGCGCCAGCAGCTCGGGGGCGACAGGGGGGAATTCACCCCTCCACTTT. Amino acids: CASSSGATGGNSPLHF.

V usage is TRBV27 and J usage is TRBJ2-1; TRBD1 is a possible D gene (7 bases). The germline V gene encodes CDR1 MNHEY and CDR2 SMNVEV (reference sequence). V was cut by 2 bases and J by 7 bases, with 21 bases left in between. The CDR3 has 17 amino acids. The DNA for the CDR3 is TGTGCCAGCAGTTTACCCACACGACAGGGAGGAGGGAATGAGCAGTTCTTC. As protein: CASSLPTRQGGGNEQFF.

V is TRBV18 and J is TRBJ1-6, with a possible D match to TRBD1 (5 bases). The germline gives CDR1 KGHSH, CDR2 LQKENI. V was shortened by 4 bases and J by 5 bases, with 15 bases between the two germline ends. The CDR3 runs to 16 residues. The chain's CDR3 is CASSLSAGSDNSPLHF. In DNA form, the CDR3 reads TGTGCCAGCTCACTTTCAGCAGGGTCGGATAATTCACCCCTCCACTTT.

The chain combines TRBV10-1 with TRBJ1-1, with D unclear. The CDR3 contains 14 residues. Trimming left V 7 bases short and J 1 base short, with 13 bases between. From germline, CDR1 is WNHNN and CDR2 SYGVQD (reference sequence). This CDR3 reads CASIGQLGNTEAFF. CDR3 coding DNA: TGCGCCAGCATCGGCCAGCTAGGGAACACTGAAGCTTTCTTT.

The chain combines TRBV5-1 with TRBJ2-1; unclear D gene. The CDR3 has 17 residues. The V and J ends lost 0 bases and 5 bases respectively, with 18 bases between them. Germline loops: CDR1 SGHRS, CDR2 YFSETQ. CDR3 sequence reads: CASSLAVETPPNNEQFF. CDR3 DNA sequence: TGCGCCAGCAGCTTGGCCGTAGAGACACCACCGAACAATGAGCAGTTCTTC.

The V call is TRBV7-9, the J call TRBJ2-1, with D tentatively TRBD2 (5 bases). Trimming cost V 3 bases and J 3 bases, with 9 bases left between them. The germline gives CDR1 SEHNR, CDR2 FQNEAQ (reference sequence). This CDR3 region has 14 residues. As DNA, the CDR3 is TGTGCCAGCAGCTTGAGGGAAGACTACAATGAGCAGTTCTTC. This codes for CASSLREDYNEQFF.

This clone was seen a handful of times. The rearrangement uses TRBV6-5 and TRBJ2-7, with D possibly TRBD2 on 5 matching bases. The length of the CDR3 is 11 residues. Germline V gene lookup returns CDR1 MNHEY and CDR2 SVGAGI. V was shortened by 10 bases and J by 4 bases, with 11 bases between the two germline ends. CDR3 residues: CATSGFYEQYF. In nucleotides, the CDR3 is TGTGCCACCTCGGGGTTTTACGAGCAGTACTTC.

The J gene is TRBJ2-1, the V gene TRBV18; perhaps TRBD2 as D (5 bases). The CDR3 contains 15 residues. V lost 8 bases and J 0 bases, leaving 14 bases between the germline ends. Germline V lookup: CDR1 KGHSH, CDR2 LQKENI. CDR3 nucleotide sequence: TGTGCCAGCCTGGGGAGTTCTCGCTCCTACAATGAGCAGTTCTTC. It yields the protein CASLGSSRSYNEQFF.

The chain is built from TRBV7-2 and TRBJ2-1; TRBD2 agrees at 12 bases. The germline V gene encodes CDR1 SGHTA and CDR2 FQGNSA. The CDR3 totals 17 residues. V lost 5 bases to trimming and J lost 4 bases; unmatched junction nucleotides: 9. CDR3 DNA sequence: TGTGCCAGCAGCCCCTGGCTAGCGGGGGGGCAATACAATGAGCAGTTCTTC. This codes for CASSPWLAGGQYNEQFF.